One and the same sample provided the 23 T cell receptor beta chains below, sequenced in a study of OX40 agonist ivuxolimab in advanced cancers. This table comes from immunoSEQ multiplex PCR, and its TCRdb copy is limited to in-frame clones, with some not included. The table has some 77,000 clones, 90% seen once; the top ten hold approximately 2%. This specimen consisted of CD4+ or CD8+ T cells sorted from blood, obtained in a trial of the OX40 agonist ivuxolimab. These receptors all stem from an adult with an advanced solid tumor such as melanoma, head and neck, liver or kidney cancer.

The V gene is TRBV19, the J gene TRBJ1-5; no reliable D call. This CDR3 is built from 15 residues. V lost 4 bases to trimming and J lost 0 bases, with 10 bases between them. The V gene's germline CDR1 is LNHDA and CDR2 SQIVND (reference sequence). The chain's CDR3 is CASSNGGDSNQPQHF. CDR3 coding DNA: TGTGCCAGTAGTAACGGAGGTGATAGCAATCAGCCCCAGCATTTT.

The chain carries TRBV27 and TRBJ2-7, with D possibly being TRBD1 (7 bases). Trimming took 6 bases from V and 4 from J, leaving 16 bases between them. Germline V CDR1 and CDR2: MNHEY, SMNVEV (reference sequence). The CDR3 covers 14 residues. This CDR3 is CASRAGGLAYEQYF. The CDR3 DNA reads TGTGCCAGCAGGGCAGGGGGGCTAGCATACGAGCAGTACTTC.

This clone was counted once. The chain is built from TRBV7-2 and TRBJ1-2; D not certain. The CDR3 spans 17 residues. The germline CDR1 and CDR2 sequences are SGHTA and FQGNSA. Deletions cut 1 base from V and 2 bases from J, with 17 bases between. The CDR3, as DNA: TGTGCCAGCAGCTTAGATTACGAGCGAGGCAGAAACTATGGCTACACCTTC. Residues: CASSLDYERGRNYGYTF.

The chain joins TRBV28 to TRBJ1-1, with a tentative D call TRBD1 (6 bases). The ends were cut back, 5 bases at V and 6 bases at J, with 13 bases in the middle. This CDR3 is 13 amino acids long. CDR1 and CDR2 from the germline V gene are MDHEN and SYDVKM. The CDR3 is CASSDGGLAEAFF. Here the CDR3 DNA reads TGTGCCAGCAGTGACGGGGGGCTCGCTGAAGCTTTCTTT.

This chain connects TRBV7-2 to TRBJ2-1; D uncertain. This CDR3 contains 14 residues. V was trimmed by 4 bases and J by 0 bases, leaving 7 bases between them. The V gene's germline CDR1 is SGHTA and CDR2 FQGNSA. The CDR3 nucleotides are TGTGCCAGCAGCTCCCACTACTCCTACAATGAGCAGTTCTTC. It encodes CASSSHYSYNEQFF.

The V and J genes are TRBV6-6 and TRBJ1-2, with TRBD1 matching over 10 bases. Per the germline V gene, CDR1 is MNHNY and CDR2 is SVGAGI (reference sequence). After removal of 6 bases from V and 6 bases from J, the junction contained 7 bases not matched to a gene. The CDR3 is 14 amino acids. CDR3 amino acids: CASSPGTGVHGYTF. The CDR3 bases are TGTGCCAGCAGCCCCGGGACAGGGGTACATGGCTACACCTTC.

This clone appeared once. V and J are TRBV5-4 and TRBJ2-1; 8 bases line up with TRBD2. The germline CDR1 and CDR2 sequences are SGHNT and YYREEE (reference sequence). V lost 4 bases and J lost 5; bases outside the gene matches: 5. The CDR3 is 14 amino acids. CDR3: CASSVGLGDNEQFF. The CDR3 DNA sequence: TGTGCCAGCAGCGTGGGACTAGGAGACAATGAGCAGTTCTTC. The full variable domain, its missing parts supplied by reference TRBV5-4 and TRBJ2-1, is ETGVTQSPTHLIKTRGQQVTLRCSSQSGHNTVSWYQQALGQGPQFIFQYYREEENGRGNFPPRFSGLQFPNYSSELNVNALELDDSALYLCASSVGLGDNEQFFGPGTRLTVL.

V is TRBV9 and J is TRBJ1-3, with D tentatively TRBD1 (5 bases). CDR1 is SGDLS, CDR2 YYNGEE, per germline. The CDR3 has 16 residues. V gave up 0 bases and J gave up 4 bases, with 14 bases separating them. The DNA of the CDR3 is TGTGCCAGCAGCGTAGGAGGAGGGGTGTCCGGAAACACCATATATTTT. It yields the protein CASSVGGGVSGNTIYF.

The chain links TRBV5-1 to TRBJ1-2; D is undetermined. Germline V gene sequence: CDR1 SGHRS, CDR2 YFSETQ. The CDR3 loop spans 15 amino acids. The V end was cut by 0 bases, the J end by 0 bases, with 9 bases between. For the CDR3, the DNA is TGCGCCAGCAGCTTGGGGACGGAAACTAACTATGGCTACACCTTC. Protein product: CASSLGTETNYGYTF.

The chain carries TRBV28 and TRBJ1-2; D uncertain. The CDR3 is made up of 15 amino acids. V shed 4 bases and J shed 6 bases, with 18 bases lying between them. Per the germline V gene, CDR1 is MDHEN and CDR2 is SYDVKM. This CDR3 reads CASSSPTRAGNGYTF. Written as DNA, the CDR3 is TGTGCCAGCAGTTCCCCGACCCGGGCCGGGAATGGCTACACCTTC.

This sequence joins TRBV28 and TRBJ2-5; the D call may be TRBD1 or TRBD2 (5 bases each). Gene TRBJ2-7 matches the end of the DNA better, so the J call may be wrong. Looked up from germline, CDR1 is MDHEN and CDR2 is SYDVKM. This CDR3 spans 16 amino acids. CDR3 bases: TGTGCCAGCAGACACCGAGAGGGGCCCCTCCTCTACGAGCAGTACTTC. Translation gives CASRHREGPLLYEQYF.

The V call is TRBV6-6, the J call TRBJ1-2; maybe TRBD1 (6 bases). Germline assignment: CDR1 MNHNY and CDR2 SVGAGI (reference sequence). V dropped 6 bases and J dropped 8 bases, with 19 bases sitting between them. CDR3 size: 14 residues. This CDR3 is CASSPVVGARGYTF. The DNA for the CDR3 is TGTGCCAGCAGCCCAGTAGTGGGGGCGCGAGGCTACACCTTC.

The genes are TRBV5-4 and TRBJ2-5, with TRBD1 identical over 9 bases. V lost 2 bases to trimming and J lost 5 bases; unmatched junction nucleotides: 10. This CDR3 is 16 amino acids long. Germline V CDR1 and CDR2: SGHNT, YYREEE (reference sequence). CDR3 nucleotides: TGTGCCAGCAGCTTCACCTTGGACAGGGGCGTGGAGACCCAGTACTTC. As protein: CASSFTLDRGVETQYF.

The chain combines TRBV7-9 with TRBJ1-4; D gene unclear. This CDR3 contains 16 residues. Germline CDR1 is SEHNR and CDR2 is FQNEAQ (reference sequence). The V end lost 1 base, the J end lost 0 bases, and 9 bases lay between the germline ends. The CDR3 loop reads CASSLGRTATNEKLFF. For the CDR3, the DNA is TGTGCCAGCAGCTTAGGGCGGACTGCAACTAATGAAAAACTGTTTTTT.

The V and J genes are TRBV5-4 and TRBJ2-1; 10 bases map to TRBD2. V lost 3 bases, J lost 8 bases, and 11 bases stayed unmatched. The germline gives CDR1 SGHNT, CDR2 YYREEE (reference sequence). The CDR3 runs to 16 residues. CDR3 sequence: CASSSTPSGGAYEQFF. In nucleotides, the CDR3 is TGTGCCAGCAGCTCGACTCCAAGCGGGGGGGCATATGAGCAGTTCTTC.

This chain uses TRBV19 with TRBJ1-1; TRBD1 agrees at 7 bases. Trimming at V came to 7 bases and at J to 4 bases, leaving 9 bases not matched to a gene. The CDR3 spans 14 residues. Per germline, CDR1 LNHDA and CDR2 SQIVND (reference sequence). The CDR3 loop reads CASTKTGIITEAFF. The CDR3, as DNA: TGTGCCAGTACCAAGACAGGGATTATCACTGAAGCTTTCTTT.

This chain links TRBV7-9 with TRBJ2-1; D is uncertain. CDR3 length: 14 residues. Trimming left V 5 bases short and J 6 bases short, with 14 bases between. From germline, CDR1 is SEHNR and CDR2 FQNEAQ (reference sequence). CDR3 DNA: TGTGCCAGCAGCATAAGGACCGGGCTCAATGAGCAGTTCTTC. Protein product: CASSIRTGLNEQFF.

In DNA, the CDR3 is TGCGCCAGCAGCTTGCTGGGAGGGCACACCGGGGAGCTGTTTTTT. Its translation is CASSLLGGHTGELFF. The rearrangement uses TRBV5-1 and TRBJ2-2; 7 bases map to TRBD2. The V and J ends lost 1 base and 3 bases, in that order; junction bases with no gene match: 3. Germline loops: CDR1 SGHRS, CDR2 YFSETQ. The CDR3 extends over 15 amino acids. The variable domain in full, completed from reference TRBV5-1 and TRBJ2-2, reads KAGVTQTPRYLIKTRGQQVTLSCSPISGHRSVSWYQQTPGQGLQFLFEYFSETQRNKGNFPGRFSGRQFSNSRSEMNVSTLELGDSALYLCASSLLGGHTGELFFGEGSRLTVL.

The V gene is TRBV5-1, the J gene TRBJ2-5; no definite D call. The CDR3 has 10 residues. Germline CDR1 reads SGHRS; CDR2 reads YFSETQ. Trimming cost V 4 bases and J 5 bases, with 3 bases left between them. This CDR3 reads CASSPETQYF. The CDR3 DNA follows: TGCGCCAGCAGCCCGGAGACCCAGTACTTC.

The V gene is TRBV28, the J gene TRBJ1-1; 8 bases match TRBD1. CDR3 length: 16 amino acids. In germline, CDR1 is MDHEN, CDR2 SYDVKM. V lost 6 bases and J lost 1; bases outside the gene matches: 10. CDR3 nucleotide sequence: TGTGCCAGCAGGTCGACCGCCGGGACAGGGAACACTGAAGCTTTCTTT. Its translation: CASRSTAGTGNTEAFF.

In its sample, this clone was seen once. This sequence joins TRBV10-3 and TRBJ2-3; D uncertain. The germline CDR1 and CDR2 sequences are ENHRY and SYGVKD. This CDR3 comprises 16 residues. Trimming removed 2 bases at V and 0 bases at J, with 12 bases between. CDR3 amino acids: CAISEARESSTDTQYF. CDR3 coding DNA: TGTGCCATCAGTGAGGCGCGCGAATCTAGCACAGATACGCAGTATTTT.

The J gene is TRBJ2-2, the V gene TRBV19; 9 nucleotides match TRBD2. The J segment lost 4 bases and the V segment lost 0 bases, leaving 9 bases of the junction unmatched. Germline-derived CDR1 and CDR2 are LNHDA and SQIVND (reference sequence). The CDR3 covers 18 residues. CDR3 residues: CASSIDVGGRAGTGELFF. As DNA, the CDR3 is TGTGCCAGTAGTATAGATGTCGGCGGGAGGGCCGGCACCGGGGAGCTGTTTTTT.

V and J are TRBV15 and TRBJ2-7; 16 bases fit TRBD2. There are 16 residues in the CDR3. The V segment lost 4 bases and the J segment 7 bases; nucleotides outside the gene matches: 7. Germline V gives CDR1 LNHNV, CDR2 YYDKDF (reference sequence). The CDR3 region has the DNA TGTGCCACCAGCACGGGACTAGCGGGAGGGTTCGGTGAGCAGTACTTC. This translates into CATSTGLAGGFGEQYF. The whole variable domain, filled in from reference TRBV15 and TRBJ2-7, reads DAMVIQNPRYQVTQFGKPVTLSCSQTLNHNVMYWYQQKSSQAPKLLFHYYDKDFNNEADTPDNFQSRRPNTSFCFLDIRSPGLGDTAMYLCATSTGLAGGFGEQYFGPGTRLTVT.